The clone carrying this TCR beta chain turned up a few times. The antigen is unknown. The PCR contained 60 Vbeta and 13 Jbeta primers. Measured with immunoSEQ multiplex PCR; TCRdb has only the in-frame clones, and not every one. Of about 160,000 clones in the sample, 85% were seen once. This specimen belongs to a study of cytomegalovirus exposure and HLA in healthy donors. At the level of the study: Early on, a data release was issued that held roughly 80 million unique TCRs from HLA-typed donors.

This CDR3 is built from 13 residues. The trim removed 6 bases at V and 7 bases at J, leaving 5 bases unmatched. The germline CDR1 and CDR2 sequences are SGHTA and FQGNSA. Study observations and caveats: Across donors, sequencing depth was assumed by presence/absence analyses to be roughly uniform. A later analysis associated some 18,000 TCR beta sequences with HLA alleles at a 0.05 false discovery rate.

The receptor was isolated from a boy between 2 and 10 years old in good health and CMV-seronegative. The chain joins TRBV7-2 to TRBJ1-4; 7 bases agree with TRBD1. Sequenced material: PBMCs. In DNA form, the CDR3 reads TGTGCCAGCAGTCGACAGGGTGGTGAAAAACTGTTTTTT. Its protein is CASSRQGGEKLFF.